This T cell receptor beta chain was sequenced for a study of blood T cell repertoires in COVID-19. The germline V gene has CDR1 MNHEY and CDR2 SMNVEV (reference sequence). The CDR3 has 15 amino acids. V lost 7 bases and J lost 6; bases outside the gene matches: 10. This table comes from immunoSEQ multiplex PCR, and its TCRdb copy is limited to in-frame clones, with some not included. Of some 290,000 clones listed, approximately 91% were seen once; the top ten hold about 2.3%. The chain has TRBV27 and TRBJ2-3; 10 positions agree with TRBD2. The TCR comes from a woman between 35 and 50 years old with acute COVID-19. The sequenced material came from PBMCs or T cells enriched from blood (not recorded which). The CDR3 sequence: CASTQPGLARDTQYF. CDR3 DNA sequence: TGTGCCAGCACCCAACCGGGACTAGCGAGGGATACGCAGTATTTT.